This T cell receptor (beta chain) is drawn from a study of early T cells in non-severe SARS-CoV-2 infection. The wider study: Unsorted whole-blood RNA was sequenced in bulk, leaving chains unpaired.

The study's findings and limits: Sequences matched to VDJdb favored anti-spike CD8 responses, while private and CD4 specificities were missed.

This clonotype was observed a few times. Its antigen remains unidentified. Attached unique molecular identifiers marked individual cDNA molecules. TCRdb itself ran the 5' RACE reads through MiXCR, one entry per CDR3 protein. The sample includes approximately 50,000 distinct CDR3 sequences, approximately 12% of them seen just once. With 1 base removed from V and 0 bases from J, the gap between germline ends came to 6 bases. This CDR3 contains 15 residues. The germline V gene encodes CDR1 SNHLY and CDR2 FYNNEI. This chain connects TRBV2 to TRBJ1-4; D unresolved. What was sequenced was whole blood. The TCR comes from an adult who was a healthcare worker with PCR-confirmed SARS-CoV-2 infection or an uninfected control (not recorded which). CDR3: CASSEDTTTNEKLFF. DNA of the CDR3: TGTGCCAGCAGTGAAGACACTACAACTAATGAAAAACTGTTTTTT.